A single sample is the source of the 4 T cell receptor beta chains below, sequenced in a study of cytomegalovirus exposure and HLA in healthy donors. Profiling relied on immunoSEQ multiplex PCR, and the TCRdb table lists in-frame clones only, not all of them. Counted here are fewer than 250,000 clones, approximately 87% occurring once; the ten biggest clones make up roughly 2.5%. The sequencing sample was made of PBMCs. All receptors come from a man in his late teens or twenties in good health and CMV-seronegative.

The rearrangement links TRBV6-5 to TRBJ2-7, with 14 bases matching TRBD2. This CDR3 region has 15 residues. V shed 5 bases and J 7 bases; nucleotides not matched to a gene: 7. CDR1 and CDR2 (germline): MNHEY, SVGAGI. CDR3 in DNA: TGTGCCAGCAGTAGGGGACTAGCGGGAGCTGGTGAGCAGTACTTC. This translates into CASSRGLAGAGEQYF.

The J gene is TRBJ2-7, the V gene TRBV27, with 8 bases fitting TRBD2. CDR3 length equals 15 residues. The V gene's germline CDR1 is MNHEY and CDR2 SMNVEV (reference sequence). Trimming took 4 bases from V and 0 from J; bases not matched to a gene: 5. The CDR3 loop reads CASSYGGASSYEQYF. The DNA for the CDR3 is TGTGCCAGCAGTTACGGGGGGGCTAGCTCCTACGAGCAGTACTTC.

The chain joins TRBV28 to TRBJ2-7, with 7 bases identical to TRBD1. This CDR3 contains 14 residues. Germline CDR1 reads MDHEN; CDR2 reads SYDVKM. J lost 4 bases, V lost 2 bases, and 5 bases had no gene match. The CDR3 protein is CASSLKGGGYEQYF. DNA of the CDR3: TGTGCCAGCAGTTTAAAAGGGGGCGGGTACGAGCAGTACTTC.

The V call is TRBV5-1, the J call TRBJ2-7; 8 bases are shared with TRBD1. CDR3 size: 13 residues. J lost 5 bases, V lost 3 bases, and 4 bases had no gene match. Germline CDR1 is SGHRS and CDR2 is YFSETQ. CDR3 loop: CASSSRTGNEQYF. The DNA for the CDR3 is TGCGCCAGCAGCTCGAGGACAGGGAACGAGCAGTACTTC.